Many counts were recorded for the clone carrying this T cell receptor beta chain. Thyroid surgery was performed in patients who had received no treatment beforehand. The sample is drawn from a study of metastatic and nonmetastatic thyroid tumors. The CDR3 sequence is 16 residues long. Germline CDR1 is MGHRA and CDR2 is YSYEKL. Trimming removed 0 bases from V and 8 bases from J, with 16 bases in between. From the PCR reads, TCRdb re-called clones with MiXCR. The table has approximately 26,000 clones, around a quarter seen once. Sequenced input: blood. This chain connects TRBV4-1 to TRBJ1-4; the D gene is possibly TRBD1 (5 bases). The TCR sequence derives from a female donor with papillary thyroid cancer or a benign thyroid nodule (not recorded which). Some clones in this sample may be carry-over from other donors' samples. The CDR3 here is CASSQEGGVKGEKLFF. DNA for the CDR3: TGCGCCAGCAGCCAAGAGGGCGGGGTCAAGGGGGAAAAACTGTTTTTT.